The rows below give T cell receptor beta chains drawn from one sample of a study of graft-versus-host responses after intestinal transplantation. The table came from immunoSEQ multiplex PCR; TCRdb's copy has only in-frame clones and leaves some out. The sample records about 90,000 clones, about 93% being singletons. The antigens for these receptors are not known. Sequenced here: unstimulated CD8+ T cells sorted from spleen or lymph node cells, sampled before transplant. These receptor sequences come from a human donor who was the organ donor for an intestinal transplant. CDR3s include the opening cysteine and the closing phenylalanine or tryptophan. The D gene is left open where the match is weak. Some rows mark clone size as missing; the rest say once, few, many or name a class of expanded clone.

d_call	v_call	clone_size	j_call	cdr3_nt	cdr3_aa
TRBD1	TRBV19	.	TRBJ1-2	TGTGCCAGTAGGCTACAGGGGCTCTATGGCTACACCTTC	CASRLQGLYGYTF
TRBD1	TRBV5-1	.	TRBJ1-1	TGCGCCAGCAGCTCGGGACAGGGGGGCGTCACTGAAGCTTTCTTT	CASSSGQGGVTEAFF
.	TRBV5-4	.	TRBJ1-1	TGTGCCAGCAGCTGGGGCCGTGGACTAAACACTGAAGCTTTCTTT	CASSWGRGLNTEAFF
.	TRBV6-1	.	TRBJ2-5	TGTGCCGACCGGGAACAGGGGACCCAGTACTTC	CADREQGTQYF
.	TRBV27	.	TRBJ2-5	TGCGCCAGCAGTTCAGTTGGGGAGCAAGGGGAGACCCAGTACTTC	CASSSVGEQGETQYF
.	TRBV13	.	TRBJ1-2	TGTGCCAGCAGCGGGGAGGGGGAGACTAACTATGGCTACACCTTC	CASSGEGETNYGYTF
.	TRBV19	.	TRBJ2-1	TGTGCCAGTAGTCCCTCAGGGCTTGAGCAGTTCTTC	CASSPSGLEQFF
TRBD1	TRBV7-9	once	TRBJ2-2	TGTGCCAGCAGCCCAGGGGGCAGTAACACCGGGGAGCTGTTTTTT	CASSPGGSNTGELFF
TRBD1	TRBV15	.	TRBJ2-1	TGTGCCACCACCAGGACAGGGGCGAACAATGAGCAGTTCTTC	CATTRTGANNEQFF
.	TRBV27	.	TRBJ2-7	TGTGCCAGCAGTCTAAAACTAGCTTACGAGCAGTACTTC	CASSLKLAYEQYF
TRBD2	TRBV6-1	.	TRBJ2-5	TGTGCCAGCAGTGAAGCTCAGACTAGCGGAGAGACCCAGTACTTC	CASSEAQTSGETQYF
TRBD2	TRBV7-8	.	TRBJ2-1	TGTGCCAGCAGCGCGCGACTAGCGGGCTCCTACAATGAGCAGTTCTTC	CASSARLAGSYNEQFF
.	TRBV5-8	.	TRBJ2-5	TGTGCCAGCAGGGGTCTTGGAGCTAGTACCCAAGAGACCCAGTACTTC	CASRGLGASTQETQYF
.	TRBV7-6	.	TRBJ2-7	TGTGCCAGCAGCTTAGGGGGGGGCGGGTACGAGCAGTACTTC	CASSLGGGGYEQYF
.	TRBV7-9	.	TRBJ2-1	TGTGCCAGCAGCCTAGTTTTGGCCGCGGACAATGAGCAGTTCTTC	CASSLVLAADNEQFF
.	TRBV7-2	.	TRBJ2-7	TGTGCCAGTGTTGGGGGGGGCGGAGAGCAGTACTTC	CASVGGGGEQYF
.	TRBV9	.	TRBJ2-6	TGTGCCAGCAGCGACCCCTCGGGGGTTGTATCTGGGGCCAACGTCCTGACTTTC	CASSDPSGVVSGANVLTF
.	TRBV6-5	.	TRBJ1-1	TGTGCCAGCACCCCCGGGGGAACGAACACTGAAGCTTTCTTT	CASTPGGTNTEAFF
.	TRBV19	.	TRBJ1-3	TGTGCCAGTTGGATCGTGGGCGGAAACACCATATATTTT	CASWIVGGNTIYF
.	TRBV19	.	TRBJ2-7	TGTGCCAGTAGTATGGGCAGGGGCGCGTACGAGCAGTACTTC	CASSMGRGAYEQYF
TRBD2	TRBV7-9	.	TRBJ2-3	TGTGCCAGCGAAGGGGTCGGGGGGACCGGTACTAGCACAGATACGCAGTATTTT	CASEGVGGTGTSTDTQYF
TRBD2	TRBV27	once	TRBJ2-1	TGTGCCAGCAGTTCACCTAGCGGCTCATACAATGAGCAGTTCTTC	CASSSPSGSYNEQFF
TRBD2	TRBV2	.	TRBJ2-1	TGTGCCAGCAGGGACCCCCTACTAGCGGGGGGTCCTCAGTTCTTC	CASRDPLLAGGPQFF
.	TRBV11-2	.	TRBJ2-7	TGTGCCAGCAGCTTAGGCGGGCACGAGCAGTACTTC	CASSLGGHEQYF
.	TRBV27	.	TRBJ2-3	TGTGCCAGCAGTTTATCGAAAGGGGGTATCGATATTAGCACAGATACGCAGTATTTT	CASSLSKGGIDISTDTQYF
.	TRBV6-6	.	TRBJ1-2	TGTGCCAGCAGTTTCCCGGGGGGGGGCTATGGCTACACCTTC	CASSFPGGGYGYTF
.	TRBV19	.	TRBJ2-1	TGTGCCAGTAGCATAATGGGAGGGGGAGGGCAGTTCTTC	CASSIMGGGGQFF
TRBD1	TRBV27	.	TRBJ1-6	TGTGCCAGCAGTGGGACAGAAATTTCACCCCTCCACTTT	CASSGTEISPLHF
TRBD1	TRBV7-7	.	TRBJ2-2	TGTGCTAGCAGACCTTTTATAGGGGGCAAGAACACCGGGGAGCTGTTTTTT	CASRPFIGGKNTGELFF
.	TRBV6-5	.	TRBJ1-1	TGTGCCAGCAGTTACGGCGGGGTCGGGAACACTGAAGCTTTCTTT	CASSYGGVGNTEAFF
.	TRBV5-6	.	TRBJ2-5	TGTGCCAGCAGCCACGACATCTCGGAGACCCAGTACTTC	CASSHDISETQYF
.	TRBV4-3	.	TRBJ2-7	TGCGCCAGCAGCCAATTCGGGGGGCTCGAGCAGTACTTC	CASSQFGGLEQYF
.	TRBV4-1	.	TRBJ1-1	TGCGCCAGCAGCCAAGAAAGAAGGAGTGGCGACACTGAAGCTTTCTTT	CASSQERRSGDTEAFF
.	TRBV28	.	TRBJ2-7	TGTGCCAGCAGTTGGAGGGGACAGAGCTCCTACGAGCAGTACTTC	CASSWRGQSSYEQYF
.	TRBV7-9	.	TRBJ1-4	TGTGCCAGCATCAAGGGGGGGGATGAAAAACTGTTTTTT	CASIKGGDEKLFF
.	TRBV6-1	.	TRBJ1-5	TGTGCCAGCTCCGTGAGTCAGCCCCAGCATTTT	CASSVSQPQHF
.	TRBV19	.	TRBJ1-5	TGTGCCAGTAGTATTGCGGGGGTGCCCCAGCATTTT	CASSIAGVPQHF
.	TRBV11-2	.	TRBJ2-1	TGTGCCAGCAGCCCGACACCTAGCAGCTCCTACAATGAGCAGTTCTTC	CASSPTPSSSYNEQFF
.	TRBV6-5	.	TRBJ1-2	TGTGCCAGCAGCCCGGGGGGGTTTGGAGGCTACACCTTC	CASSPGGFGGYTF
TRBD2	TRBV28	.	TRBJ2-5	TGTGCGAGCACAGCGGGAGCAGAAGAGACCCAGTACTTC	CASTAGAEETQYF
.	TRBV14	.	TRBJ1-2	TGTGCCAGCAGCGTGACTAGGGCTTCCTATGGCTACACCTTC	CASSVTRASYGYTF
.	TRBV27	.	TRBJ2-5	TGTGCCAGCAGTTTGGAGGGGAACAGGAGAGAGACCCAGTACTTC	CASSLEGNRRETQYF
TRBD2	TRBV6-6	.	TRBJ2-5	TGTGCCAGCAGTGCGGGCGGACTAGCTAGTCCCCAGTACTTC	CASSAGGLASPQYF
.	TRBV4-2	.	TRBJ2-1	TGTGCCAGCAGCCCCGGGTCCAATGAGCAGTTCTTC	CASSPGSNEQFF
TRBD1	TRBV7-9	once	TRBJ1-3	TGTGCCAGCAGCCCGGGACAGAACTCTGGAAACACCATATATTTT	CASSPGQNSGNTIYF
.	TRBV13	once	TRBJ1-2	TGTGCCAGCAGCTTAGGCAGCGGGACCTATGGCTACACCTTC	CASSLGSGTYGYTF
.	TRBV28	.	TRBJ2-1	TGTGCCAGCAGTTTCTTAGAGCGGGACAATGAGCAGTTCTTC	CASSFLERDNEQFF
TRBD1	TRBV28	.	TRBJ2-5	TGTGCCAGCACCAGCTCGGACAGGGGGCAAGAGACCCAGTACTTC	CASTSSDRGQETQYF